The clone carrying this T cell receptor (beta chain) was recorded a few times. Its target is not known. The starting material, unfractionated whole blood, was used for total RNA extraction. Trimming took 4 bases from V and 4 from J; bases not matched to a gene: 9. This CDR3 is 15 amino acids long. The data originate from a study of human T cells and chemical hapten exposure. At the level of the study: Small volume differences among pooled libraries mainly caused per-sample TCR yield variation. Study outcomes and limitations: DPC sensitization produced no change in TCRs with frequency above 1 in 1000.

Individual cDNA molecules received unique molecular identifiers in the library. As handled by the study authors: More than 95,000 TCRs per sample was the median, with a range of 23,224 to 690,600. TCRdb passed the 5' RACE reads through MiXCR, listing each CDR3 protein once. TCRdb's processing, not the authors' own work, is the source of the V and J calls. Of about 120,000 distinct CDR3 sequences detected, around a fifth appear once; the ten largest clones hold roughly 3.1%. This sequence joins TRBV12-3 or TRBV12-4 and TRBJ2-7; 8 nucleotides line up with TRBD2. The source is a human donor in good health. The CDR3 here is CASSSSRGGPYEQYF. As DNA, the CDR3 is TGTGCCAGCAGTTCCAGCCGGGGGGGGCCTTACGAGCAGTACTTC.